The 29 T cell receptor beta chains listed next were all sequenced from one sample in a study of shared clonotypes between healthy human individuals. Method: immunoSEQ multiplex PCR; TCRdb's copy keeps in-frame clones and lacks some. Seen here are 1,100,000 or so clones, about 84% observed once, and the top ten hold approximately 0.5%. The sequenced sample consisted of memory CD4+ T cells from PBMCs. The subset was: CD45RA-negative fraction. These TCRs come from a man between 18 and 29 years old in good health. Some clones in this sample may be carry-over from other donors' samples.

J is TRBJ2-5 and V is TRBV7-3; TRBD2 matches 10 bases. Germline CDR1 SGHTA, CDR2 FQGTGA. The CDR3 has 19 residues. Losses at the gene ends were 1 base for V and 2 bases for J; bases not matched to a gene: 13. The CDR3 spells CASSLKSLAGEFGQETQYF. Written as DNA, the CDR3 is TGTGCCAGCAGCTTAAAATCCCTAGCGGGAGAGTTCGGTCAAGAGACCCAGTACTTC.

The chain recombines TRBV5-6 with TRBJ2-3, with 9 bases aligning to TRBD2. The V gene's germline CDR1 is SGHDT and CDR2 YYEEEE. This CDR3 has 14 residues. Trimming cost V 3 bases and J 4 bases; bases outside gene matches: 3. Written as DNA, the CDR3 is TGTGCCAGCAGCTCGGGACTAGCCGCAGATACGCAGTATTTT. Its translation: CASSSGLAADTQYF.

The chain employs TRBV4-1 and TRBJ1-4, with D possibly being TRBD1 (5 bases). V was shortened by 1 base and J by 3 bases, with 9 bases between the two germline ends. The CDR3 is made up of 15 amino acids. Germline V CDR1 and CDR2: MGHRA, YSYEKL. The CDR3 here is CASSQVQGPNEKLFF. The CDR3 DNA sequence: TGCGCCAGCAGCCAAGTTCAGGGACCTAATGAAAAACTGTTTTTT.

This clone was seen only once. This sequence joins TRBV7-2 and TRBJ1-5; tentatively, D is TRBD1 (5 bases). CDR1 and CDR2 from the germline V gene are SGHTA and FQGNSA. This CDR3 is 14 amino acids long. V dropped 5 bases and J dropped 7 bases, with 15 bases sitting between them. The CDR3 sequence is CASSPGQPGQPQHF. CDR3 DNA sequence: TGTGCCAGCAGCCCTGGACAACCGGGGCAGCCCCAGCATTTT.

This clone was observed a handful of times. The V call is TRBV7-3, the J call TRBJ2-1; D might be TRBD2 (6 bases). The CDR3 contains 14 residues. Germline V CDR1 and CDR2: SGHTA, FQGTGA. Trimming stripped 2 bases from V and 5 bases from J, with 10 bases between. DNA of the CDR3: TGTGCCAGCAGCTTAGGGGGGAGACACAATGAGCAGTTCTTC. Translation: CASSLGGRHNEQFF.

The chain carries TRBV28 and TRBJ1-2; D perhaps matches TRBD1 (6 bases). Germline-derived CDR1 and CDR2 are MDHEN and SYDVKM. Trimming took 5 bases from V and 3 from J, leaving 19 bases between them. CDR3 size: 16 residues. CDR3 coding DNA: TGTGCCAGCAGTCCTTATCCACAGGGTGAGGACTATGGCTACACCTTC. Its translation is CASSPYPQGEDYGYTF.

Remarks on this clone: This same CDR3 is encoded by further DNA sequences in the sample. The chain combines TRBV4-2 with TRBJ2-3, with TRBD2 as a possible D gene (6 bases). This CDR3 region has 16 residues. The germline V and J ends were trimmed by 3 bases and 0 bases, with 13 bases remaining between them. From germline, CDR1 is LGHNA and CDR2 YNFKEQ. The CDR3 loop reads CASSHSLAPSTDTQYF. As DNA, the CDR3 is TGTGCCAGCAGCCACTCCCTAGCGCCGAGCACAGATACGCAGTATTTT.

This clone was recorded only once. CDR3 coding DNA: TGTGCCAGCAGTTTAATCGGGAGAGGAGCGAAAGGGAATCAGCCCCAGCATTTT. Translating it yields CASSLIGRGAKGNQPQHF. This chain uses TRBV28 with TRBJ1-5, with D uncertain. CDR1 and CDR2 from the germline V gene are MDHEN and SYDVKM. V shed 2 bases and J shed 4 bases, with 21 bases lying between them. The CDR3 is 18 amino acids.

The V and J genes are TRBV25-1 and TRBJ1-1; D unresolved. The V end lost 3 bases, the J end lost 1 base, and 6 bases lay between the germline ends. CDR1 is MGHDK, CDR2 SYGVNS, per germline. This CDR3 is 13 amino acids long. The CDR3 region has the DNA TGTGCCAGCAGTGATATGCCGAACACTGAAGCTTTCTTT. Translation: CASSDMPNTEAFF. Full variable domain (remainder filled in from reference TRBV25-1 and TRBJ1-1): EADIYQTPRYLVIGTGKKITLECSQTMGHDKMYWYQQDPGMELHLIHYSYGVNSTEKGDLSSESTVSRIRTEHFPLTLESARPSHTSQYLCASSDMPNTEAFFGQGTRLTVV.

The chain links TRBV21-1 to TRBJ1-1. TRBV21-1 counts as a pseudogene. This CDR3 has 14 residues. The CDR3 DNA sequence: TGTGCCAGCAGCAAACAGCGGGAAGGGACTGAAGCTTTCTTT. Translating it yields CASSKQREGTEAFF.

The chain combines TRBV7-2 with TRBJ2-3; the D gene is possibly TRBD2 (5 bases). Germline-derived CDR1 and CDR2 are SGHTA and FQGNSA. V gave up 2 bases and J gave up 4 bases, with 16 bases separating them. This CDR3 contains 16 residues. The CDR3 DNA reads TGTGCCAGCAGCTTAACAGCCCGGGCGGAGGCAGATACGCAGTATTTT. This gives the protein CASSLTARAEADTQYF.

CDR3 protein: CASSADASSYNEQFF. DNA for the CDR3: TGTGCCAGCAGCGCGGATGCAAGCTCCTACAATGAGCAGTTCTTC. The V gene is TRBV9, the J gene TRBJ2-1; no definite D call. The CDR3 has 15 amino acids. Trimming shortened V by 3 bases and J by 0 bases, and 10 bases separated the two germline ends. From germline, CDR1 is SGDLS and CDR2 YYNGEE. The variable domain in full, with the rest retrieved from reference TRBV9 and TRBJ2-1, is DSGVTQTPKHLITATGQRVTLRCSPRSGDLSVYWYQQSLDQGLQFLIQYYNGEERAKGNILERFSAQQFPDLHSELNLSSLELGDSALYFCASSADASSYNEQFFGPGTRLTVL.

The rearrangement uses TRBV11-2 and TRBJ2-6; no clear D gene. Germline CDR1 SGHAT, CDR2 FQNNGV. Deletions cut 5 bases from V and 1 base from J, with 9 bases between. This CDR3 spans 15 amino acids. The CDR3 coding sequence is TGTGCCAGCAGCCCGACGGTTTCTGGGGCCAACGTCCTGACTTTC. Encoded protein: CASSPTVSGANVLTF.

Only a few counts were recorded for this clone. This chain uses TRBV10-1 with TRBJ2-6; D possibly corresponds to TRBD1 (5 bases). The length of the CDR3 is 15 residues. V shed 11 bases and J shed 0 bases, with 14 bases lying between them. Germline V gene lookup returns CDR1 WNHNN and CDR2 SYGVQD (reference sequence). The DNA of the CDR3 is TGCGCCGGCCCTACAGGTTTCTCTGGGGCCAACGTCCTGACTTTC. Its protein product is CAGPTGFSGANVLTF.

Points on this clone: A much larger clone lies a single base off, so this may be a read error. This same CDR3 is encoded by further DNA sequences in the sample. The gene calls are TRBV28 and TRBJ2-1; D is undetermined. The CDR3 extends over 12 amino acids. With 6 bases removed from V and 2 bases from J, the gap between germline ends came to 5 bases. The germline CDR1 and CDR2 sequences are MDHEN and SYDVKM. CDR3 residues: CASSPPYNEQFF. The CDR3 DNA follows: TGTGCCAGCAGCCCCCCCTACAATGAGCAGTTCTTC.

This clone was picked up a small number of times. This sequence joins TRBV27 and TRBJ2-3, with 7 bases matching TRBD2. Trimming cost V 5 bases and J 1 base; bases outside gene matches: 9. The CDR3 sequence is 16 residues long. Germline V gives CDR1 MNHEY, CDR2 SMNVEV (reference sequence). The chain's CDR3 is CASSRREPTRTDTQYF. Written as DNA, the CDR3 is TGTGCCAGCAGTAGGCGGGAGCCGACCCGCACAGATACGCAGTATTTT.

V usage is TRBV5-1 and J usage is TRBJ2-7; 8 positions match TRBD1. With 7 bases clipped from V and 6 bases from J, the junction kept 9 bases outside the gene matches. Germline CDR1 is SGHRS and CDR2 is YFSETQ. CDR3 length: 13 residues. The CDR3 DNA sequence: TGCGCCAGCTCCGGACAGGGCGAGGGCGAGCAGTACTTC. Translated: CASSGQGEGEQYF.

V usage is TRBV5-6 and J usage is TRBJ2-5; 9 bases align to TRBD1. From germline, CDR1 is SGHDT and CDR2 YYEEEE. J was trimmed by 2 bases and V by 4 bases; bases with no gene match: 6. This CDR3 has 15 amino acids. CDR3 sequence reads: CASSQATGGQETQYF. Here the CDR3 DNA reads TGTGCCAGCAGCCAGGCGACAGGGGGGCAAGAGACCCAGTACTTC.

The chain has TRBV5-1 and TRBJ2-3, with 7 bases fitting TRBD1. Per the germline V gene, CDR1 is SGHRS and CDR2 is YFSETQ. This CDR3 is 16 amino acids long. V lost 5 bases to trimming and J lost 1 base; unmatched junction nucleotides: 10. The CDR3 coding sequence is TGCGCCAGCAGTCACCAACAGGGGTCAGGCACAGATACGCAGTATTTT. It translates to CASSHQQGSGTDTQYF.

This clone appeared a single time. The chain carries TRBV7-8 and TRBJ2-6; possibly TRBD2 for D (6 bases). CDR1 is SGHVS and CDR2 is FQNEAQ in the germline V gene. With 0 bases removed from V and 2 bases from J, the gap between germline ends came to 11 bases. This CDR3 region has 17 residues. CDR3 sequence reads: CASSLAWRGPGANVLTF. The CDR3 DNA reads TGTGCCAGCAGCTTAGCGTGGCGGGGACCTGGGGCCAACGTCCTGACTTTC.

This clone was counted a single time. The rearrangement joins TRBV4-1 to TRBJ1-1; no definite D call. The CDR3 is 15 amino acids. Germline-derived CDR1 and CDR2 are MGHRA and YSYEKL. V gave up 0 bases and J gave up 1 base, with 9 bases separating them. DNA of the CDR3: TGCGCCAGCAGCCAAGATCAACCGGGGAACACTGAAGCTTTCTTT. This gives the protein CASSQDQPGNTEAFF.

This clone was detected once. The V call is TRBV6-6, the J call TRBJ1-4; D is unclear. Germline values: CDR1 MNHNY, CDR2 SVGAGI (reference sequence). The ends were cut back, 6 bases at V and 0 bases at J, with 8 bases in the middle. This CDR3 has 14 residues. CDR3 DNA sequence: TGTGCCAGCAGGCAGGATCCAACTAATGAAAAACTGTTTTTT. This encodes CASRQDPTNEKLFF.

The genes are TRBV5-1 and TRBJ2-1, with 8 bases aligning to TRBD2. V shed 3 bases, J shed 1 base, and the junction held 6 bases outside the gene matches. Germline values: CDR1 SGHRS, CDR2 YFSETQ. The CDR3 has 16 amino acids. The chain's CDR3 is CASSSSGSASYNEQFF. CDR3 coding DNA: TGCGCCAGCAGCTCAAGCGGGAGTGCTTCCTACAATGAGCAGTTCTTC.

V gene TRBV5-1 combines with J gene TRBJ2-3; TRBD2 agrees at 7 bases. The CDR3 runs 16 residues. V was clipped by 4 bases and J by 0 bases; unmatched bases: 8. CDR1 is SGHRS, CDR2 YFSETQ, per germline. CDR3 coding DNA: TGCGCCAGCAGCAGGGTTGCGGGAGCTAGCACAGATACGCAGTATTTT. Translating it yields CASSRVAGASTDTQYF.

To note about this clone: In the same sample, other DNA sequences code for this CDR3. CDR3 sequence reads: CASSSQGGNEQFF. The DNA of the CDR3 is TGCGCCAGCAGCTCCCAGGGTGGCAATGAGCAGTTCTTC. V is TRBV5-1 and J is TRBJ2-1, with D perhaps TRBD1 (5 bases). Germline V gene data show CDR1 as SGHRS and CDR2 as YFSETQ. The CDR3 has 13 amino acids. With 3 bases removed from V and 6 bases from J, the gap between germline ends came to 10 bases.

Notes on this clone: No conserved phenylalanine or tryptophan is present at the end of the CDR3, so a read error is the likely explanation. Because the CDR3's place on the DNA is in doubt, the DNA is left out and the CDR3 is given as listed by TCRdb. This chain connects TRBV2 to TRBJ2-7; the tabulated D call, TRBD1, remains unverified against the DNA. Germline lookup yields CDR1 SNHLY and CDR2 FYNNEI. The CDR3 is 12 amino acids long, termini counted. This CDR3 reads CASSERDRAPFL.

This rearrangement joins TRBV10-3 to TRBJ1-1; no reliable D call. The germline V gene encodes CDR1 ENHRY and CDR2 SYGVKD. This CDR3 spans 14 amino acids. The V gene lost 4 bases and the J gene lost 7 bases, with 16 bases spanning the gap. The DNA of the CDR3 is TGTGCCATCAGTGGGACTACTGGGGAGAGTGAAGCTTTCTTT. It codes for CAISGTTGESEAFF.

For the CDR3, the DNA is TGTGCCAGCAGCGTAGAAAGCGGGTTCTCCTACAATGAGCAGTTCTTC. Residues: CASSVESGFSYNEQFF. The V and J genes are TRBV9 and TRBJ2-1, with D perhaps TRBD2 (6 bases). V was shortened by 0 bases and J by 0 bases, with 10 bases between the two germline ends. The CDR3 consists of 16 residues. Germline CDR1 reads SGDLS; CDR2 reads YYNGEE.

This clone has just a few counts. The chain uses TRBV18 and TRBJ2-5; a weak D match, TRBD1 (6 bases). This CDR3 is 15 amino acids long. The germline V and J ends were trimmed by 2 bases and 5 bases, with 15 bases remaining between them. The V gene's germline CDR1 is KGHSH and CDR2 LQKENI. For the CDR3, the DNA is TGTGCCAGCTCACCAAGGACAGCAGAGGGGGAGACCCAGTACTTC. Translation gives CASSPRTAEGETQYF.